These T cell receptor beta chains were read from a single sample in a study of blood T cell repertoires in COVID-19. TCRdb keeps only in-frame clones here, not all; method: immunoSEQ multiplex PCR. This table has some 210,000 clones, 84% appearing once. Sequenced input: peripheral blood. These receptors were collected from a woman aged 50 to 60 with active or convalescent COVID-19. The CDR3 runs from the conserved cysteine through the conserved F or W. D genes are given only for firm matches. Some rows have no size entry. The others give once, few or many, or a class for an expanded clone.

TRBV5-1	.	TRBJ1-1	TRBD1	CASSSGQGNTEAFF	TGCGCCAGCAGCTCCGGACAGGGGAACACTGAAGCTTTCTTT
TRBV24-1	.	TRBJ2-2	.	CATRATGSNTGELFF	TGTGCCACCAGGGCGACAGGTTCGAACACCGGGGAGCTGTTTTTT
TRBV6-1	few	TRBJ2-1	.	CASSERRNGNEQFF	TGTGCCAGCAGTGAACGTAGAAACGGGAATGAGCAGTTCTTC
TRBV9	few	TRBJ2-7	.	CASSLTEGLTREQYF	TGTGCCAGCAGCCTAACCGAGGGCCTAACTAGAGAGCAGTACTTC
TRBV5-5	.	TRBJ2-3	.	CASSSAGALSTDTQYF	TGTGCCAGCAGCTCGGCGGGCGCCCTTAGCACAGATACGCAGTATTTT
TRBV5-1	.	TRBJ2-5	TRBD1	CASSFGQGRETQYF	TGCGCCAGCAGCTTCGGACAGGGCAGAGAGACCCAGTACTTC
TRBV6-1	.	TRBJ1-1	.	CASSDTRGTEAFF	TGTGCCAGCAGTGACACCCGGGGCACTGAAGCTTTCTTT
TRBV7-2	.	TRBJ2-1	TRBD1	CASSPRGTSYNEQFF	TGTGCCAGCAGCCCCAGGGGGACATCCTACAATGAGCAGTTCTTC
TRBV4-1	.	TRBJ1-5	TRBD1	CASSQETGVGQPQHF	TGCGCCAGCAGCCAAGAGACAGGGGTTGGGCAGCCCCAGCATTTT
TRBV29-1	.	TRBJ1-2	.	CSGTFTTNYGYTF	TGCAGCGGGACTTTTACGACCAACTATGGCTACACCTTC
TRBV4-2	.	TRBJ1-4	.	CASSQLRATNEKLFF	TGTGCCAGCAGCCAATTGAGGGCAACTAATGAAAAACTGTTTTTT
TRBV2	.	TRBJ2-7	.	CASRDVVEAPYEQYF	TGTGCCAGCAGAGATGTTGTGGAGGCCCCCTACGAGCAGTACTTC
TRBV9	.	TRBJ2-5	TRBD2	CASSPRLAGETQYF	TGTGCCAGCAGCCCCCGCCTAGCGGGAGAGACCCAGTACTTC
TRBV27	.	TRBJ2-1	.	CASTPRSGSSYNEQFF	TGTGCCAGCACCCCCCGTAGCGGCAGCTCCTACAATGAGCAGTTCTTC
TRBV7-3	.	TRBJ2-5	TRBD1	CASSVLGQRQETQYF	TGTGCCAGCAGCGTACTGGGACAGCGTCAAGAGACCCAGTACTTC
TRBV19	.	TRBJ1-5	TRBD1	CASSILDRAYNQPQHF	TGTGCCAGTAGTATCCTCGACAGGGCTTACAATCAGCCCCAGCATTTT
TRBV11-2	once	TRBJ2-5	.	CASSQLETQYF	TGTGCCAGCAGCCAACTGGAGACCCAGTACTTC
TRBV28	.	TRBJ2-3	.	CASSPAGLDTQYF	TGTGCCAGCAGCCCAGCCGGGTTAGATACGCAGTATTTT
TRBV24-1	.	TRBJ1-1	TRBD1	CATSDSRQGDTEAFF	TGTGCCACCAGTGACTCCCGACAGGGTGACACTGAAGCTTTCTTT
TRBV7-8	.	TRBJ1-1	.	CASSLVGGNTEAFF	TGTGCCAGCAGCTTAGTAGGCGGGAACACTGAAGCTTTCTTT
TRBV24-1	.	TRBJ2-1	TRBD2	CATSELRAGDYNEQFF	TGTGCCACCAGTGAGCTGAGGGCGGGAGACTACAATGAGCAGTTCTTC
TRBV4-1	.	TRBJ1-2	.	CASSQEARGSVGYTF	TGCGCCAGCAGCCAAGAGGCTCGGGGGTCTGTTGGCTACACCTTC